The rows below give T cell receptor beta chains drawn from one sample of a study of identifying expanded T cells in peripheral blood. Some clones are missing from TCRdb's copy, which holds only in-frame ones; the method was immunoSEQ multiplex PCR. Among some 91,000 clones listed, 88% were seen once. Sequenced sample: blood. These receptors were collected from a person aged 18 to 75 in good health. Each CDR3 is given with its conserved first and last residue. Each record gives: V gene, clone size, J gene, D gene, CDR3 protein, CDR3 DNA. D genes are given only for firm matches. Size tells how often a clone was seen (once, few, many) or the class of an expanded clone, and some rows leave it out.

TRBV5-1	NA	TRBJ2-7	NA	CASSLGRTSYEQYF	TGCGCCAGCAGCTTGGGAAGGACGTCCTACGAGCAGTACTTC
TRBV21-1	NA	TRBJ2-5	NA	CASSKVRPAQETPYF	TGTGCCAGCAGCAAAGTCCGCCCAGCCCAAGAGACCCCCTACTTC
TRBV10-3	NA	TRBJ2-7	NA	CAIRSGGNEQYF	TGTGCCATCAGATCCGGCGGTAACGAGCAGTACTTC
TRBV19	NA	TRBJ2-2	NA	CASTPRTNTGELFF	TGTGCCAGTACCCCCAGGACGAACACCGGGGAGCTGTTTTTT
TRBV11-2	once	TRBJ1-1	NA	CASSLGSINTEAFF	TGTGCCAGCAGCTTAGGCTCCATTAACACTGAAGCTTTCTTT
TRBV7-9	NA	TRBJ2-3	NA	CANDLLGGGQADTQYF	TGTGCCAACGACCTCCTAGGAGGGGGTCAGGCAGATACGCAGTATTTT
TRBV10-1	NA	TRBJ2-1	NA	CASTLGSENEQFF	TGCGCCAGCACCCTGGGTAGTGAGAATGAGCAGTTCTTC
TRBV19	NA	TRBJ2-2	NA	CAAGGANTGELFF	TGTGCCGCGGGCGGGGCGAACACCGGGGAGCTGTTTTTT
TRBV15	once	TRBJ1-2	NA	CATSRERGLMGYTF	TGTGCCACCAGCAGAGAGCGGGGTCTAATGGGCTACACCTTC
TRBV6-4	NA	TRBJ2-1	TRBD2	CASSREGSSYNEQFF	TGTGCCAGCAGTAGGGAGGGGAGCTCCTACAATGAGCAGTTCTTC
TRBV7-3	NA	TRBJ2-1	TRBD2	CASSLAGGPYNEQFF	TGTGCCAGCAGCTTAGCGGGAGGGCCCTACAATGAGCAGTTCTTC
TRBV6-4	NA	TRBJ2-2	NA	CASSDVYTGELFF	TGTGCCAGCAGTGACGTGTACACCGGGGAGCTGTTTTTT
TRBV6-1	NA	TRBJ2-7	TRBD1	CASRAGTGDSYEQYF	TGTGCCAGCAGAGCCGGGACAGGGGACTCCTACGAGCAGTACTTC
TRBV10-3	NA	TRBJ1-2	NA	CAISGPSGFYGYTF	TGTGCCATCAGTGGTCCATCAGGATTCTATGGCTACACCTTC
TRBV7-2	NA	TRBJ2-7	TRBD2	CASSRAAGGPDEQYF	TGTGCCAGCAGCCGGGCGGCGGGAGGGCCCGACGAGCAGTACTTC
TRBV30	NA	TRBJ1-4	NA	CAWSPGLNEKLFF	TGTGCCTGGAGCCCGGGACTTAATGAAAAACTGTTTTTT
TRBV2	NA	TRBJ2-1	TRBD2	CASREGLGSYNEQFF	TGTGCCAGCAGGGAAGGACTAGGCTCCTACAATGAGCAGTTCTTC
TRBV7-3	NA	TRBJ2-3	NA	CASSPDGFSTDTQYF	TGTGCCAGCAGCCCCGACGGCTTTAGCACAGATACGCAGTATTTT
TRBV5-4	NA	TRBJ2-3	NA	CASSLPGASTDTQYF	TGTGCCAGCAGCTTGCCAGGGGCTAGCACAGATACGCAGTATTTT
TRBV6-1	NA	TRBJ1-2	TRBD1	CASSSGGLYGYTF	TGTGCCAGCAGTTCAGGGGGCCTCTATGGCTACACCTTC